The present entry profiles one TCR beta chain with its context. The sample belongs to a study of cytomegalovirus exposure and HLA in healthy donors. Trimming cost V 5 bases and J 4 bases; bases outside gene matches: 8. The CDR3 is 15 amino acids. Per the germline V gene, CDR1 is SGHTA and CDR2 is FQGNSA. Primers included in the PCR were 60 Vbeta and 13 Jbeta primers. TCRdb's table, derived via immunoSEQ multiplex PCR, lists solely in-frame clones and lacks some. This sample has about 160,000 clones, with around 80% found just once. The receptor was derived from a man aged 18 to 30 in good health and CMV-seronegative. This chain uses TRBV7-2 with TRBJ2-5; 9 bases agree with TRBD1. The sample consisted of PBMCs. The CDR3 region is CASSPRDRVSETQYF. CDR3 nucleotide sequence: TGTGCCAGCAGCCCCCGGGACAGGGTGTCAGAGACCCAGTACTTC.